This TCR beta chain stems from a study of blood T cell repertoires in COVID-19. Study in general: From the United States, Italy and Spain came samples of acute and convalescent COVID-19. From T cells, B-cell-depleted T cells, or PBMCs came the material, which was cDNA or gDNA.

The assay was immunoSEQ multiplex PCR, and TCRdb's table has in-frame clones only and misses some. The data hold about 25,000 clones, with around 87% observed a single time. This CDR3 has 17 residues. V shed 0 bases and J 5 bases; nucleotides not matched to a gene: 6. Germline V CDR1 and CDR2: KGHSH, LQKENI. The clonotype originates from a man between 45 and 60 years old with active COVID-19. V usage is TRBV18 and J usage is TRBJ1-6; 8 positions match TRBD1. The material sequenced was peripheral blood. The CDR3 protein is CASSPPQGAVNNSPLHF. The CDR3 DNA is TGTGCCAGCTCACCACCTCAGGGGGCCGTCAATAATTCACCCCTCCACTTT.